Following are 14 T cell receptor beta chains from one sample sequenced in a study of CD8+ T cells in alopecia areata. In each case, RNA was isolated and then reverse transcribed into cDNA as the sequencing template. TCRdb's table, derived via immunoSEQ multiplex PCR, lists solely in-frame clones and lacks some. Among 50,000 to 70,000 clones listed, around 47% were seen once. Sequencing used NKG2D-low CD8+ T cells sorted from blood. These receptors were taken from a human donor with alopecia areata.

Only one count was recorded for this clone. This sequence joins TRBV5-6 and TRBJ1-2; no reliable D call. With 5 bases removed from V and 14 bases from J, the gap between germline ends came to 16 bases. The germline CDR1 and CDR2 sequences are SGHDT and YYEEEE. This CDR3 region has 11 residues. The DNA for the CDR3 is TGTGCCAGCAGTTCGGGCCTGCCACAAACCTTC. It is translated as CASSSGLPQTF. Drawing the rest from reference TRBV5-6 and TRBJ1-2, the complete variable domain is DAGVTQSPTHLIKTRGQQVTLRCSPKSGHDTVSWYQQALGQGPQFIFQYYEEEERQRGNFPDRFSGHQFPNYSSELNVNALLLGDSALYLCASSSGLPQTFGSGTRLTVV.

The CDR3 region is CASSWRPSYEQYF. For the CDR3, the DNA is TGTGCCAGCAGCTGGAGACCTTCCTACGAGCAGTACTTC. V usage is TRBV7-9 and J usage is TRBJ2-7, with unresolved D. Germline-derived CDR1 and CDR2 are SEHNR and FQNEAQ (reference sequence). The CDR3 consists of 13 residues. V lost 4 bases, J lost 1 base, and 8 bases lay in between. Full variable domain (remainder filled in from reference TRBV7-9 and TRBJ2-7): DTGVSQNPRHKITKRGQNVTFRCDPISEHNRLYWYRQTLGQGPEFLTYFQNEAQLEKSRLLSDRFSAERPKGSFSTLEIQRTEQGDSAMYLCASSWRPSYEQYFGPGTRLTVT.

The CDR3 DNA follows: TGTGCCAGCAGCCAGTGGAACACTGAAGCTTTCTTT. It translates to CASSQWNTEAFF. The chain links TRBV14 to TRBJ1-1; D is uncertain. The V end was cut by 3 bases, the J end by 1 base, with 3 bases between. This CDR3 has 12 amino acids. CDR1 SGHDN and CDR2 FVKESK come from the germline V gene. The variable domain in full, with the rest retrieved from reference TRBV14 and TRBJ1-1, is EAGVTQFPSHSVIEKGQTVTLRCDPISGHDNLYWYRRVMGKEIKFLLHFVKESKQDESGMPNNRFLAERTGGTYSTLKVQPAELEDSGVYFCASSQWNTEAFFGQGTRLTVV.

This clone turned up a few times. Written as DNA, the CDR3 is TGTGCCAGCAGCTCTAGAGGACTAGCGTCCTACAATGAGCAGTTCTTC. It yields the protein CASSSRGLASYNEQFF. The rearrangement joins TRBV13 to TRBJ2-1; TRBD2 aligns across 9 bases. Germline loops: CDR1 PRHDT, CDR2 FYEKMQ (reference sequence). The CDR3 is 16 amino acids. Unmatched junction bases numbered 5, after V lost 4 bases and J lost 1 base.

The chain couples TRBV6-4 to TRBJ2-3; 8 positions match TRBD2. CDR3 length: 15 residues. Per germline, CDR1 MRHNA and CDR2 SNTAGT. V lost 6 bases, J lost 2 bases, and 7 bases stayed unmatched. CDR3 sequence (DNA): TGTGCCAGCAGCGAAGTTAGCGGGACCACAGATACGCAGTATTTT. Translation gives CASSEVSGTTDTQYF.

There are a few counts of this clone. The gene calls are TRBV10-3 and TRBJ2-6, with 9 positions matching TRBD2. Germline loops: CDR1 ENHRY, CDR2 SYGVKD. CDR3 length equals 15 residues. The trim removed 7 bases at V and 1 base at J, leaving 2 bases unmatched. Here the CDR3 reads CAIMSGRSGANVLTF. DNA for the CDR3: TGTGCCATCATGAGCGGGAGGTCTGGGGCCAACGTCCTGACTTTC.

There are a few counts of this clone. V is TRBV25-1 and J is TRBJ2-7; weak D call: TRBD2 (6 bases). Trimming removed 4 bases at V and 0 bases at J, with 10 bases between. The CDR3 runs to 14 residues. The germline V gene encodes CDR1 MGHDK and CDR2 SYGVNS. The CDR3 spells CASSGPEGSYEQYF. The CDR3 DNA follows: TGTGCCAGCAGTGGTCCGGAGGGCTCCTACGAGCAGTACTTC.

This sequence joins TRBV27 and TRBJ2-7; 8 nucleotides match TRBD1. Germline V gene sequence: CDR1 MNHEY, CDR2 SMNVEV (reference sequence). V trimming: 3 bases; J trimming: 7 bases; junction bases outside the gene matches: 8. The CDR3 extends over 14 amino acids. The CDR3 DNA reads as TGTGCCAGCAGTTTCAGGGGGCTTAAGACTGAGCAGTACTTC. Translation gives CASSFRGLKTEQYF.

This clone was observed a handful of times. The V and J genes are TRBV7-9 and TRBJ2-3, with TRBD1 identical over 12 bases. Germline trimming cut 5 bases from V and 5 bases from J; bases unmatched to any gene: 8. Germline CDR1 and CDR2: SEHNR and FQNEAQ (reference sequence). The CDR3 has 16 residues. The CDR3 nucleotides are TGTGCCAGCAGCCCCTTAGGGACAGGGGGCTTAGATACGCAGTATTTT. Translation: CASSPLGTGGLDTQYF.

This clone was observed a few times. Other DNA sequences in the sample encode the same CDR3. The chain combines TRBV29-1 with TRBJ2-1; TRBD2 matches 14 bases. CDR1 and CDR2 (germline): SQVTM, ANQGSEA. The CDR3 has 16 amino acids. Trimming took 3 bases from V and 3 from J; bases not matched to a gene: 4. The CDR3 DNA sequence: TGCAGCGTTGAGGGACTAGCGGGAGTTTTCTACAATGAGCAGTTCTTC. Its protein product is CSVEGLAGVFYNEQFF.

About this clone itself: One junction end does not reproduce the germline sequence, and a read error may be involved. The V gene is TRBV29-1, the J gene TRBJ1-1, with D perhaps TRBD1 (5 bases). The CDR3 is made up of 12 amino acids. CDR1 is SQVTM, CDR2 ANQGSEA, per germline. CDR3 sequence reads: CSVVKPQGEFDF. The CDR3 DNA sequence: TGCAGCGTTGTGAAGCCCCAGGGAGAGTTTGACTTT.

This clone showed up just a few times. V gene TRBV29-1 combines with J gene TRBJ2-3; 8 positions match TRBD1. Germline V gives CDR1 SQVTM, CDR2 ANQGSEA. The CDR3 is 14 amino acids. V was clipped by 2 bases and J by 1 base; unmatched bases: 2. Written as DNA, the CDR3 is TGCAGCGTTGAATCGGGACAGGGCACAGATACGCAGTATTTT. Residues: CSVESGQGTDTQYF.

This chain joins TRBV2 and TRBJ1-1, with D perhaps matching TRBD1 (6 bases). Trimming removed 6 bases at V and 1 base at J, with 9 bases between. This CDR3 comprises 13 residues. CDR1 SNHLY and CDR2 FYNNEI come from the germline V gene. The DNA for the CDR3 is TGTGCCAGCAGGGGGGCCTCGAACACTGAAGCTTTCTTT. This sequence encodes CASRGASNTEAFF.

This chain joins TRBV7-2 and TRBJ2-6; D possibly corresponds to TRBD2 (6 bases). Germline V CDR1 and CDR2: SGHTA, FQGNSA. Trimming pared 1 base from V and 0 bases from J, leaving 10 bases between. The CDR3 consists of 17 residues. The CDR3: CASSLGAGISGANVLTF. In DNA, the CDR3 is TGTGCCAGCAGCTTAGGGGCGGGGATCTCTGGGGCCAACGTCCTGACTTTC.